This T cell receptor beta chain was captured by sequencing in a study of shared clonotypes between healthy human individuals. Study findings and constraints: Depth of sequencing was expected to influence donor clonotype sharing.

This CDR3 region has 14 residues. Germline V gene data show CDR1 as MNHNS and CDR2 as SASEGT. V trimming: 7 bases; J trimming: 3 bases; junction bases outside the gene matches: 3. As to this clone: Its antigen is currently unknown.

DNA at approximately 200 ng, about 30,000 T cell genomes, went into sorted-subset replicate PCRs. Profiling relied on immunoSEQ multiplex PCR, and the TCRdb table lists in-frame clones only, not all of them. The sample contains 2 million to 2.5 million clones, about 94% of which appear only once. The clonotype originates from a man younger than 35 in good health. V is TRBV6-1 and J is TRBJ2-7; 13 nucleotides line up with TRBD2. The sequenced sample consisted of naive CD4+ T cells sorted from blood. The subset denotes: CD45RA+ positively selected. The CDR3 DNA reads as TGTGCCAGCATCGGGACTAGCGGGGTCTACGAGCAGTACTTC. It codes for CASIGTSGVYEQYF.